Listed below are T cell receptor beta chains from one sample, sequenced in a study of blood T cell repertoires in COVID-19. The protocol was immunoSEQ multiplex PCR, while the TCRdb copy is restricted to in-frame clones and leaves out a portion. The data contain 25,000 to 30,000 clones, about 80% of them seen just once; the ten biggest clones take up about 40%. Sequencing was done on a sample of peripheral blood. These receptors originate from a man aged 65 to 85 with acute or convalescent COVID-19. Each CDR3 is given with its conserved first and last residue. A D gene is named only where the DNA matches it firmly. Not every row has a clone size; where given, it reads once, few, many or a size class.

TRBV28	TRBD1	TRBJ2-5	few	TGTGCCAGCAGTTTAAGGACAGGGAGGGAGACCCAGTACTTC	CASSLRTGRETQYF
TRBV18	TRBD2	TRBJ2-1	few	TGTGCCAGCTCACAGCTAGCGGGAGTCGGCAATGAGCAGTTCTTC	CASSQLAGVGNEQFF
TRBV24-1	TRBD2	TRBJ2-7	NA	TGTGCCACCAGTGACTCAAGACTAGCGGGAGAAATAGACGAGCAGTACTTC	CATSDSRLAGEIDEQYF
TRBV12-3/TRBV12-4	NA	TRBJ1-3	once	TGTGCCAGCAGTTTTAGTGCTGGAAACACCATATATTTT	CASSFSAGNTIYF
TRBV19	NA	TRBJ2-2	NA	TGTGCCAGTAGTATAGATCTTAACACCGGGGAGCTGTTTTTT	CASSIDLNTGELFF
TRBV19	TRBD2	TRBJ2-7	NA	TGTGCCAGTAGTACCCCCTATAGCGGGAGTTCCAACGAGCAGTACTTC	CASSTPYSGSSNEQYF
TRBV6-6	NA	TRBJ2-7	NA	TGTGCCAGCAGTCACCGTGGGAGCTCCTACGAGCAGTACTTC	CASSHRGSSYEQYF
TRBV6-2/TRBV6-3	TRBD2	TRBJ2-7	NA	TGTGCCAGCAGCTGGAGCGGGGGAACCTACGAGCAGTACTTC	CASSWSGGTYEQYF
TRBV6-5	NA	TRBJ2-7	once	TGTGCCAGCAGTTACTCGAGCCTGCTCGAGCAGTACTTC	CASSYSSLLEQYF
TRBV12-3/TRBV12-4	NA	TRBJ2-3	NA	TGTGCCAGCAGTTTCGAGATTACGCAGTATTTT	CASSFEITQYF
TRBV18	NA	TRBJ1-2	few	TGTGCCAGCTCACCAGATTGGTCCTCCAGGAGGTCTGGCTACACCTTC	CASSPDWSSRRSGYTF
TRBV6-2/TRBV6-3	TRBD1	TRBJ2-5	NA	TGTGCCAGCAGTTACGGTGGCGGGACAGGACTTTACTTC	CASSYGGGTGLYF
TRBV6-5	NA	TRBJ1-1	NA	TGTGCCAGCAATATCCAGGGGAGCACTGAAGCTTTCTTT	CASNIQGSTEAFF
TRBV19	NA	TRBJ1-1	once	TGTGCCAGTAGTCTTCAGGGTGGCACTGAAGCTTTCTTT	CASSLQGGTEAFF
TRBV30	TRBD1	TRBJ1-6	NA	TGTGCCTACTCAGACAGGGATTCACCCCTCCACTTT	CAYSDRDSPLHF
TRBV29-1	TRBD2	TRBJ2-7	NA	TGCAGCGTTGGATCCGGGACTAGCCACGAGCAGTACTTC	CSVGSGTSHEQYF
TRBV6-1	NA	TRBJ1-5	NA	TGTGCCAGCAGTGGGGACTCCTTTATCAGCAATCAGCCCCAGCATTTT	CASSGDSFISNQPQHF
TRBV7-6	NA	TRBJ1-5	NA	TGTGCCAGCAGCTTAGGGACTCTGGGGGCGAATCAGCCCCAGCATTTT	CASSLGTLGANQPQHF
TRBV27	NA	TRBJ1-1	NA	TGTGCCAGCAGCCGTGACAGGCTCAAATTGAACACTGAAGCTTTCTTT	CASSRDRLKLNTEAFF
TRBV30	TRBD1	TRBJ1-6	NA	TGTGCCTGGAGTATCTGGGCCGGGGACAGGGTCCGACCCCTCCACTTT	CAWSIWAGDRVRPLHF
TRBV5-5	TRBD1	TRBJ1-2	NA	TGTGCCAGCAGCAGGACAGGGACGGTGGGAGGCTACACCTTC	CASSRTGTVGGYTF
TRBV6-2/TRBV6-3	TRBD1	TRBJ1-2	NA	TGTGCCAGCAGTAGCACAGGGGACTATGGCTACACCTTC	CASSSTGDYGYTF
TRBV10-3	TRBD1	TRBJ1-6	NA	TGTGCCATCAGTGAGGCGCCCGACAGGGGAAATTCACCCCTCCACTTT	CAISEAPDRGNSPLHF
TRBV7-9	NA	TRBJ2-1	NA	TGTGCCAGCAGCTACGACATTCTGGATGAGCAGTTCTTC	CASSYDILDEQFF
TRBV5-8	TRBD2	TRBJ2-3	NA	TGTGCCAGCAGCTTGGTCTCGGGGGGGCTGGATACGCAGTATTTT	CASSLVSGGLDTQYF
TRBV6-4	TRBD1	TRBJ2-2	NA	TGTGCCAGCAGCTCACAGGGGGACTCCGGGGAGCTGTTTTTT	CASSSQGDSGELFF
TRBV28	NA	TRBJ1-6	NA	TGTGCCAGCACCTTGGGGGGACGGTCACCCCTCCACTTT	CASTLGGRSPLHF
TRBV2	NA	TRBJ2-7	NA	TGTGCCAGCAGTGTGAGCGAGGGAACCTACGAGCAGTACTTC	CASSVSEGTYEQYF
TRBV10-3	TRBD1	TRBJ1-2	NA	TGTGCCACGAAGGGTGGGTGGGGGACAGAAATCTATGGCTACACCTTC	CATKGGWGTEIYGYTF
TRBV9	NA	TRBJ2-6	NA	TGTGCCAGCAGCGGGTACAGGCCTGGGGCCAACGTCCTGACTTTC	CASSGYRPGANVLTF
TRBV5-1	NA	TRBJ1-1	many	TGCGCCAGCAGCCCCTACGTCCAGGACACTGAAGCTTTCTTT	CASSPYVQDTEAFF
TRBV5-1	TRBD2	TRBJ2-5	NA	TGCGCCAGCAGCTTGGGCGTGGCTAGCGGGCAAGAGACCCAGTACTTC	CASSLGVASGQETQYF
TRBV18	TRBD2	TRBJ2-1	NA	TGTGCCAGCTCACCCTATTCTAGCGGGGGGGCAGGCGATGAGCAGTTCTTC	CASSPYSSGGAGDEQFF
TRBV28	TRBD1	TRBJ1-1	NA	TGTGCCAGCAGTTCACAGGGGGCGATCACTGAAGCTTTCTTT	CASSSQGAITEAFF
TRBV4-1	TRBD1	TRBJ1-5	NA	TGCGCCAGCAGCCAGGATCAAGCGACAGGGGGCCAGCCCCAGCATTTT	CASSQDQATGGQPQHF
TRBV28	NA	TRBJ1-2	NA	TGTGCCAGCGCGAAAAATCCAAACAGGGCTCCCAATCCTAACTATGGCTACACCTTC	CASAKNPNRAPNPNYGYTF
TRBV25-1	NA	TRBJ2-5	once	TGTGCCAGCAGTGAATCCAGGGTCCAAGAGACCCAGTACTTC	CASSESRVQETQYF
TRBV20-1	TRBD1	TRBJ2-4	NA	TGCAGTGCTAGTGGGATCGGGACAGGTCAAAACATTCAGTACTTC	CSASGIGTGQNIQYF
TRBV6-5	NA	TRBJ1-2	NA	TGTGCCAGCAGCCCCGAACAGGGTCGTGGCTACACCTTC	CASSPEQGRGYTF
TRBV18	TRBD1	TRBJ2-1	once	TGTGCCAGCTCATCGACAGGGGCCAATGAGCAGTTCTTC	CASSSTGANEQFF
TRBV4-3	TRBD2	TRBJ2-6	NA	TGCGCCAGCAGCCAAGATCTTGGGGGACTAGCGATCAGCTCTGGGGCCAACGTCCTGACTTTC	CASSQDLGGLAISSGANVLTF
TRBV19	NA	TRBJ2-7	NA	TGTGCCAGTAGTCTTTCCGGGAAATACGAGCAGTACTTC	CASSLSGKYEQYF
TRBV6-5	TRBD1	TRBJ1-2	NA	TGTGCCACTTGGACAGGGGATTATGGCTACACCTTC	CATWTGDYGYTF
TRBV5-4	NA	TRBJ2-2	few	TGTGCCAGCAGCTTCGGTGGATTCCAGGGGACCGGGGAGCTGTTTTTT	CASSFGGFQGTGELFF
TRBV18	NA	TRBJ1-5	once	TGTGCCAGCTCGGATAGAAAGCGCCCCAATCAGCCCCAGCATTTT	CASSDRKRPNQPQHF
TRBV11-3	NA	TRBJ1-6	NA	TGTGCCAGCAGCCACGGACAGTCTTCTTCACCCCTCCACTTT	CASSHGQSSSPLHF
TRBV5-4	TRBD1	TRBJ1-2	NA	TGTGCCAGCAGCCAGGGACAGGGGGCGCGGGACTATGGCTACACCTTC	CASSQGQGARDYGYTF
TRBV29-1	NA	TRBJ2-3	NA	TGCAGCGCCGCCCCATCGGGGGGCCTCTCAGATACGCAGTATTTT	CSAAPSGGLSDTQYF